This T cell receptor (beta chain) was captured in a study of control samples from healthy donors and cancer patients. J gave up 10 bases and V 5 bases, and 7 bases lay outside the gene matches. From germline, CDR1 is MNHEY and CDR2 SVGAGI. The CDR3 has 12 amino acids. Some clones are missing from TCRdb's copy, which holds only in-frame ones; the method was immunoSEQ multiplex PCR. The data contain around 120,000 clones, about 90% of them singletons. The table lists this clone with a count of one. The sequence was obtained from a man between 60 and 75 years old in good health. This sequence joins TRBV6-5 and TRBJ1-1; 7 bases agree with TRBD1. The sequenced material came from blood. The CDR3 spells CASSPQGQVAFF. DNA for the CDR3: TGTGCCAGCAGTCCACAGGGGCAGGTAGCTTTCTTT.